The source of this T cell receptor beta chain is a study of blood T cells in healthy people across ages. V gave up 3 bases and J gave up 5 bases, with 12 bases separating them. The CDR3 is made up of 14 amino acids. Germline-derived CDR1 and CDR2 are SGHDT and YYEEEE. A J-beta primer mix and a sample-barcoded 5' primer were used in a second PCR of about 7 to 12 cycles. All cDNA molecules were each tagged by a template-switch adaptor with 12 random nucleotides. TCRdb itself ran the 5' RACE reads through MiXCR, one entry per CDR3 protein. The repertoire includes more than 650,000 distinct CDR3 sequences, roughly 20% of them detected once, and under 25% sits in the top ten. The table lists this clonotype with a few counts. The antigen remains unidentified. Study results and limitations: Long-lived donors had more naive CD4+ cells and higher diversity than aged donors. Age brought a roughly linear fall in TCR beta diversity measured per million T cells.

Isolation recovered at least 6 million PBMCs from every sample. Sequencing was carried out using blood. The sequence derives from a man in his 70s in good health. This rearrangement joins TRBV5-6 to TRBJ1-5; D is ambiguous. In DNA form, the CDR3 reads TGTGCCAGCAGCTCTACCACTAATGATCAGCCCCAGCATTTT. It specifies CASSSTTNDQPQHF.